The clone carrying this TCR beta chain was picked up many times. Its matching antigen is unknown. This sample was included in a study of T cells in Graves' hyperthyroidism and ophthalmopathy. Investigators excluded patients with uncontrolled infection, other autoimmune disease, pregnancy or lactation. Diagnostic decisions used clinical symptoms, serum thyroxine and TRAb, thyroid ultrasound and orbital computed tomography. The PBMCs were sourced from fresh peripheral blood (approximately 10 ml). Researchers took RNA transcripts and amplified the TCR beta CDR3 regions from them. RT-PCR in the first round (using the HTBI primer set) targeted the TCR CDR3. TCRdb fed the multiplex PCR reads into MiXCR, producing one record per CDR3 protein. The table has 600,000 or so distinct CDR3 sequences, 14% seen once; the top ten hold over 6%. General observations from the study: Classification by a 13 V-J model distinguished ophthalmopathy from stable hyperthyroidism.

The sequencing sample was made of blood. The source is a young woman with Graves' ophthalmopathy.

The DNA for the CDR3 is TGTGCCAGCAGCTTAGGCCTGGCCCTCAGCCGGAAACGCAATGAGCAGTTCTTC. As protein: CASSLGLALSRKRNEQFF. This chain joins TRBV7-2 and TRBJ2-1; no clear D gene. V lost 1 base, J lost 6 bases, and 22 bases lay in between. This CDR3 region has 18 residues. Germline V gives CDR1 SGHTA, CDR2 FQGNSA.